The entry that follows covers one T cell receptor beta chain sequence. Its antigen is unknown. The data belong to a study of shared clonotypes between healthy human individuals. Study at large: Each donor had three CD4 naive, three CD4 memory, two CD8 naive and one CD8 memory plate. Study-wide results and limits: When compared with the clonotypes that were shared by all four sorted-subset donors, the non-shared clonotypes turned out to have lower generation probabilities.

In the source study's methods: Without quality scores, immunoSEQ junctional reads could not be filtered like full-length reads. Profiled with immunoSEQ multiplex PCR; TCRdb holds only in-frame clones, not every one. The DNA was the basis for D and trimming; V, J and clone size are from that table. The sample has around 2.3 million clones; 90% to 96% are singletons. Naive CD4+ cells were CD45RA-selected; the remaining cells were memory. The sample was naive CD4+ T cells sorted from blood. Subset described: CD45RA+ positively selected. This TCR came from a man younger than 35 in good health.

DNA for the CDR3: TGCGCCAGCAGCTTGGCAGGGCAGACGGGGGAAGCTTTCTTT. It specifies CASSLAGQTGEAFF. The chain employs TRBV5-1 and TRBJ1-1; a weak D match, TRBD1 (5 bases). The CDR3 has 14 amino acids. Trimming pared 0 bases from V and 8 bases from J, leaving 14 bases between. Germline V gene lookup returns CDR1 SGHRS and CDR2 YFSETQ.